This entry concerns a single T cell receptor (beta chain). Trimming cost V 1 base and J 6 bases, with 10 bases left between them. The CDR3 consists of 13 residues. The germline CDR1 and CDR2 sequences are SGHTA and FQGTGA. In the authors' methods: Estimation of nucleated cell counts relied on the amplification of reference gene primers. Clones were read by immunoSEQ multiplex PCR, and TCRdb kept only the in-frame ones, dropping some. The DNA was the basis for D and trimming; V, J and clone size are from that table. The sample includes fewer than 650,000 clones, about 89% of them seen just once. The sample originates from a study of blood T cell repertoires in COVID-19. Study-level information: T cells, B-cell-depleted T cells, or PBMCs provided the cDNA or gDNA that served as material.

Sequencing was carried out using peripheral blood. This clonotype was obtained from a woman aged 45-60 years with COVID-19, enrolled during active disease. V usage is TRBV7-3 and J usage is TRBJ2-7; D remains ambiguous. The CDR3: CASSLIQTSEQYF. The CDR3 DNA sequence: TGTGCCAGCAGCTTAATTCAGACATCCGAGCAGTACTTC. The whole variable domain, filled in from reference TRBV7-3 and TRBJ2-7, reads GAGVSQTPSNKVTEKGKYVELRCDPISGHTALYWYRQSLGQGPEFLIYFQGTGAADDSGLPNDRFFAVRPEGSVSTLKIQRTERGDSAVYLCASSLIQTSEQYFGPGTRLTVT.